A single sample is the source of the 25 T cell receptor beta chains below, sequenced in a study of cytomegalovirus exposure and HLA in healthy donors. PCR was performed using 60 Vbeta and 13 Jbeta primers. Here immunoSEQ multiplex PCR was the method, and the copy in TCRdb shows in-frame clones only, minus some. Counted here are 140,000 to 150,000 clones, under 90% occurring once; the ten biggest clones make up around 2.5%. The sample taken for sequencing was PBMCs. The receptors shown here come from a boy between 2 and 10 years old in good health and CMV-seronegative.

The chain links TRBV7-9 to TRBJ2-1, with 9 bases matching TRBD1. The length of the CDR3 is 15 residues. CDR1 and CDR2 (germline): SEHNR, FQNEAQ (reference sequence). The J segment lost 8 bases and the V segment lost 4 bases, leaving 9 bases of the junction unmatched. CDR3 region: CASSWGQGSKDEQFF. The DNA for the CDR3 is TGTGCCAGCAGCTGGGGACAGGGAAGTAAAGATGAGCAGTTCTTC.

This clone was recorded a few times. CDR3 DNA sequence: TGTGCCAGCAACAGACTAGCGGGAGTCAATGAGCAGTTCTTC. Translation gives CASNRLAGVNEQFF. The chain joins TRBV2 to TRBJ2-1, with TRBD2 identical over 12 bases. With 7 bases clipped from V and 6 bases from J, the junction kept 4 bases outside the gene matches. Per the germline V gene, CDR1 is SNHLY and CDR2 is FYNNEI. The CDR3 totals 14 residues.

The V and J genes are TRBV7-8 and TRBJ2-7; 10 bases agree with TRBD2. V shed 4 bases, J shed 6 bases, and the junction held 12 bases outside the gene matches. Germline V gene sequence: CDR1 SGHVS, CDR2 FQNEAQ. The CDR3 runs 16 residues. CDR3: CASSYPIAGGYGEQYF. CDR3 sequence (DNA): TGTGCCAGCAGCTACCCGATAGCGGGAGGTTATGGCGAGCAGTACTTC.

CDR3 coding DNA: TGCGCCAGCAGCCCGGACTCCGGGACAGGGCCCTACGAGCAGTACTTC. It yields the protein CASSPDSGTGPYEQYF. The chain has TRBV5-1 and TRBJ2-7; 9 bases are shared with TRBD1. The CDR3 runs 16 residues. V was clipped by 4 bases and J by 2 bases; unmatched bases: 10. Germline V gene sequence: CDR1 SGHRS, CDR2 YFSETQ. Together with reference TRBV5-1 and TRBJ2-7, the CDR3 gives the full variable domain: KAGVTQTPRYLIKTRGQQVTLSCSPISGHRSVSWYQQTPGQGLQFLFEYFSETQRNKGNFPGRFSGRQFSNSRSEMNVSTLELGDSALYLCASSPDSGTGPYEQYFGPGTRLTVT.

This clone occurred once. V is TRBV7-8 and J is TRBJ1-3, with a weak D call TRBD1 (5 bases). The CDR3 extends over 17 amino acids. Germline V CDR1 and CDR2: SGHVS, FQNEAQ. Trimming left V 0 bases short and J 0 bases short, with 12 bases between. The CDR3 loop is CASSLASLGGSGNTIYF. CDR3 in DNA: TGTGCCAGCAGCTTAGCATCTCTCGGGGGCTCTGGAAACACCATATATTTT. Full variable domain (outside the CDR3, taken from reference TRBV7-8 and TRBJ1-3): GAGVSQSPRYKVAKRGQDVALRCDPISGHVSLFWYQQALGQGPEFLTYFQNEAQLDKSGLPSDRFFAERPEGSVSTLKIQRTQQEDSAVYLCASSLASLGGSGNTIYFGEGSWLTVV.

The CDR3 DNA sequence: TGTGCCAGTCAAGGGAACACAGGGGTATTTGAGCAGTTCTTC. Protein product: CASQGNTGVFEQFF. The chain recombines TRBV19 with TRBJ2-1, with 7 bases identical to TRBD1. Germline V gives CDR1 LNHDA, CDR2 SQIVND (reference sequence). The CDR3 runs 14 residues. Trimming took 8 bases from V and 9 from J; bases not matched to a gene: 13. Looking up the rest from reference TRBV19 and TRBJ2-1 gives the full variable domain: DGGITQSPKYLFRKEGQNVTLSCEQNLNHDAMYWYRQDPGQGLRLIYYSQIVNDFQKGDIAEGYSVSREKKESFPLTVTSAQKNPTAFYLCASQGNTGVFEQFFGPGTRLTVL.

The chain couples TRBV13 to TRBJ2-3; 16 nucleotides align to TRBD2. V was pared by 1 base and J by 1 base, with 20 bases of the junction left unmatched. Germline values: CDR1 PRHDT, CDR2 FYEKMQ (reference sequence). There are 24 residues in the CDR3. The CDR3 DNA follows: TGTGCCAGCAGCTTAGTGCCCGGGACTAGCGGGAGGGAAAGCGTTCGTACTCGCACAGATACGCAGTATTTT. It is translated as CASSLVPGTSGRESVRTRTDTQYF.

CDR3 sequence: CATSPRTSGEQYF. CDR3 nucleotides: TGTGCCACCAGCCCCAGGACTAGCGGGGAGCAGTACTTC. The chain has TRBV15 and TRBJ2-7, with TRBD2 matching over 11 bases. Germline trimming cut 5 bases from V and 7 bases from J; bases unmatched to any gene: 4. Germline V CDR1 and CDR2: LNHNV, YYDKDF (reference sequence). The CDR3 contains 13 residues.

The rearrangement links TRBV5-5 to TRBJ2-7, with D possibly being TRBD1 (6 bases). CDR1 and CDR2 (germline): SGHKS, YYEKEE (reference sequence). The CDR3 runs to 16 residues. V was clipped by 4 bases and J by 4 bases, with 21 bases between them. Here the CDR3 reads CASSRLGQSDLYEQYF. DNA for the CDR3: TGTGCCAGCAGCCGCCTAGGACAGTCCGACTTGTACGAGCAGTACTTC.

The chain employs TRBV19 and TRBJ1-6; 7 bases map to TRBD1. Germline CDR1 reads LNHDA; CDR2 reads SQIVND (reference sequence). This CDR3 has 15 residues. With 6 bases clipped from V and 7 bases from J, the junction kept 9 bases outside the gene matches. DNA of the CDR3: TGTGCCAGTAGCCACGGGACAGCGACCAATTCACCCCTCCACTTT. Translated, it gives CASSHGTATNSPLHF. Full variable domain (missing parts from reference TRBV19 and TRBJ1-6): DGGITQSPKYLFRKEGQNVTLSCEQNLNHDAMYWYRQDPGQGLRLIYYSQIVNDFQKGDIAEGYSVSREKKESFPLTVTSAQKNPTAFYLCASSHGTATNSPLHFGNGTRLTVT.

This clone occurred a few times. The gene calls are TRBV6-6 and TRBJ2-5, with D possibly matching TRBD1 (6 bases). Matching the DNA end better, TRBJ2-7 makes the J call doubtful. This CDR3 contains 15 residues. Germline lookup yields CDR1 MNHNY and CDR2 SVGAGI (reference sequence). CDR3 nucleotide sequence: TGTGCCAGCAGTTATTCGGGCTCGCAGGGGTACGAGCAGTACTTC. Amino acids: CASSYSGSQGYEQYF.

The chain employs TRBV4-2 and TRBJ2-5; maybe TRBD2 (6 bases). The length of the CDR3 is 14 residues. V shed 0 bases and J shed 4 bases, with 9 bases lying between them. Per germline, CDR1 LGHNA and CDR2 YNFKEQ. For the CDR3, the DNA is TGTGCCAGCAGCCAAGATTCGCGGGGAGAGACCCAGTACTTC. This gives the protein CASSQDSRGETQYF.

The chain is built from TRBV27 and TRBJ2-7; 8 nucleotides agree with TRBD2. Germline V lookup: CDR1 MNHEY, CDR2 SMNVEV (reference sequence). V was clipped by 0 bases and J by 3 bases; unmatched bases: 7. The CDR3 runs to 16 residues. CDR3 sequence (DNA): TGTGCCAGCAGTTTATCTCCGGGAGGGCCCTTCTACGAGCAGTACTTC. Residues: CASSLSPGGPFYEQYF.

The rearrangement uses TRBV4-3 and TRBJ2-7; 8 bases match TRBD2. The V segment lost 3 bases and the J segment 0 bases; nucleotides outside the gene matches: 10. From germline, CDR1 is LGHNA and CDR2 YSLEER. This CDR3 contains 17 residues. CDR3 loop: CASSQGSRTSPSYEQYF. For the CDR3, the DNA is TGCGCCAGCAGCCAGGGCAGTCGGACTAGCCCCTCCTACGAGCAGTACTTC.

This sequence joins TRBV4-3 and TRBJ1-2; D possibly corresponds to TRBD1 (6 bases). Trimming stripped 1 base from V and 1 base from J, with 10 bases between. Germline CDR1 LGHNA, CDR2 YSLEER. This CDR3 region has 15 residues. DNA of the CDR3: TGCGCCAGCAGCCAAGCAGGGGAGCTTAACTATGGCTACACCTTC. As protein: CASSQAGELNYGYTF.

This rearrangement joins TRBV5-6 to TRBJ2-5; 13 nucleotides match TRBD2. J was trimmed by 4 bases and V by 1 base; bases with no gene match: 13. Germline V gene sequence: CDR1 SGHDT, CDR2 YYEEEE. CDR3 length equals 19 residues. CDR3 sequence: CASSLFGLAGVSGRETQYF. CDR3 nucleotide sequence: TGTGCCAGCAGCTTGTTCGGACTAGCGGGAGTTTCAGGTAGAGAGACCCAGTACTTC. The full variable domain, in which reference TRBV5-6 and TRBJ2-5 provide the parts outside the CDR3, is DAGVTQSPTHLIKTRGQQVTLRCSPKSGHDTVSWYQQALGQGPQFIFQYYEEEERQRGNFPDRFSGHQFPNYSSELNVNALLLGDSALYLCASSLFGLAGVSGRETQYFGPGTRLLVL.

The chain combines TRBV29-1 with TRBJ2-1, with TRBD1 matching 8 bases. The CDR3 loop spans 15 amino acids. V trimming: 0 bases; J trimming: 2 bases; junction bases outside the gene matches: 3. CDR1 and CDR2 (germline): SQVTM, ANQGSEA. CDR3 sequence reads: CSVEEQGATYNEQFF. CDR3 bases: TGCAGCGTTGAAGAGCAGGGGGCCACCTACAATGAGCAGTTCTTC.

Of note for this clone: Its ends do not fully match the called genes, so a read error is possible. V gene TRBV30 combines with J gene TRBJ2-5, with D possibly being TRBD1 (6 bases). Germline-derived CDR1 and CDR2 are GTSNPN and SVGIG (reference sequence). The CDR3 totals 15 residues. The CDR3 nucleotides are TGTGCCTGGAGTCTCCGACAGGCTAATCAAGGGACCCAGTACTTC. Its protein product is CAWSLRQANQGTQYF. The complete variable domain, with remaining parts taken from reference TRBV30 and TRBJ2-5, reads SQTIHQWPATLVQPVGSPLSLECTVEGTSNPNLYWYRQAAGRGLQLLFYSVGIGQISSEVPQNLSASRPQDRQFILSSKKLLLSDSGFYLCAWSLRQANQGTQYFGPGTRLLVL.

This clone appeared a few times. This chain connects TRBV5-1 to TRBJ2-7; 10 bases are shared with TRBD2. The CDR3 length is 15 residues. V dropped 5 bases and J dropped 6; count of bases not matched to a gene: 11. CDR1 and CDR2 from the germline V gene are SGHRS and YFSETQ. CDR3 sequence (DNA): TGCGCCAGCAGTGATAGCGGGGGGCCTCGCGGCGAGCAGTACTTC. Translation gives CASSDSGGPRGEQYF.

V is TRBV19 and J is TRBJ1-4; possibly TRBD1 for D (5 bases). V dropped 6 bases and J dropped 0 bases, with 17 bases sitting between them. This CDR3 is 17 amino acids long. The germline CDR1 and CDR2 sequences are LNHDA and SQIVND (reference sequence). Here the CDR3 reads CASRILGDAATNEKLFF. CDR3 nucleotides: TGTGCCAGTAGAATACTAGGGGATGCGGCAACTAATGAAAAACTGTTTTTT.

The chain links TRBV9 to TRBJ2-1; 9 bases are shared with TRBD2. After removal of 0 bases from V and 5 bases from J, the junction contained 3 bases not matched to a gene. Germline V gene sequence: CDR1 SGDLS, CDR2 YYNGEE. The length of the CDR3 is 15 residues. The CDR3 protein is CASSVGLAEDNEQFF. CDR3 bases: TGTGCCAGCAGCGTAGGACTAGCGGAGGACAATGAGCAGTTCTTC.

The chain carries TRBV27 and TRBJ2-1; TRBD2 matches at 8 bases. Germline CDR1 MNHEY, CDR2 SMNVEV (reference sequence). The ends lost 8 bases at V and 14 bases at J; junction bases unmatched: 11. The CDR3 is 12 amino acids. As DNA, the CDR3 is TGTGCCAGCGGGTTATTTTCGCGGGAGGAGTTCTTC. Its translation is CASGLFSREEFF.

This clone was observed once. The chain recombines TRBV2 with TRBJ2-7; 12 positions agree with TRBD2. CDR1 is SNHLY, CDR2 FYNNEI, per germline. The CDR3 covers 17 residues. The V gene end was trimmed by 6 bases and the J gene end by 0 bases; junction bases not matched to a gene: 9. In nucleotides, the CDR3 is TGTGCCAGCAGCCGACTAGCGGGGGAACTGGTCTCCTACGAGCAGTACTTC. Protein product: CASSRLAGELVSYEQYF.

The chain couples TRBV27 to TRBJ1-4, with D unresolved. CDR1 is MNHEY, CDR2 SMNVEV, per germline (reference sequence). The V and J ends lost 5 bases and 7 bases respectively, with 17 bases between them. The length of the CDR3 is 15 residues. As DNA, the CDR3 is TGTGCCAGCAGTGGCCGCATGGCGCCGGGTGAAAAACTGTTTTTT. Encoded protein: CASSGRMAPGEKLFF.

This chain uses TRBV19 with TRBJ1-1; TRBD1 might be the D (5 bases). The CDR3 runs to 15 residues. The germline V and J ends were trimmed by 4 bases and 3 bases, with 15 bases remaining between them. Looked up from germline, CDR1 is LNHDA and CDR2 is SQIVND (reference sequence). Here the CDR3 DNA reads TGTGCCAGTAGTACCGGGGACGGGGGGGACACTGAAGCTTTCTTT. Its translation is CASSTGDGGDTEAFF.